Included here is one TCR beta chain sequence, with context. The junction and the germline gene differ at one end; a read error may be behind it. In the study's own analysis: Reference gene primer amplification in the assay estimated nucleated cell counts. Sequencing was performed with immunoSEQ multiplex PCR; in TCRdb, only in-frame clones are kept and a portion is missing. V, J and clone size are taken as reported in that table, and D and trimming were inferred from the DNA itself. The profile shows 70,000 to 85,000 clones, 90% of them singletons. The data are from a study of blood T cell repertoires in COVID-19. The wider study: The origin of the acute and convalescent COVID-19 samples was the United States, Italy and Spain.

In germline, CDR1 is MNHNS, CDR2 SASEGT. The CDR3 is 19 residues long. The rearrangement links TRBV6-1 to TRBJ2-1, with a weak D call TRBD2 (6 bases). Sequencing used peripheral blood. This TCR was recovered from a human donor in a cohort sampled during active COVID-19. CDR3 sequence: CASREARTILIEGYNEQFF. DNA of the CDR3: TGTGCCAGCAGGGAAGCCCGGACTATACTTATCGAGGGGTACAATGAGCAGTTCTTC.